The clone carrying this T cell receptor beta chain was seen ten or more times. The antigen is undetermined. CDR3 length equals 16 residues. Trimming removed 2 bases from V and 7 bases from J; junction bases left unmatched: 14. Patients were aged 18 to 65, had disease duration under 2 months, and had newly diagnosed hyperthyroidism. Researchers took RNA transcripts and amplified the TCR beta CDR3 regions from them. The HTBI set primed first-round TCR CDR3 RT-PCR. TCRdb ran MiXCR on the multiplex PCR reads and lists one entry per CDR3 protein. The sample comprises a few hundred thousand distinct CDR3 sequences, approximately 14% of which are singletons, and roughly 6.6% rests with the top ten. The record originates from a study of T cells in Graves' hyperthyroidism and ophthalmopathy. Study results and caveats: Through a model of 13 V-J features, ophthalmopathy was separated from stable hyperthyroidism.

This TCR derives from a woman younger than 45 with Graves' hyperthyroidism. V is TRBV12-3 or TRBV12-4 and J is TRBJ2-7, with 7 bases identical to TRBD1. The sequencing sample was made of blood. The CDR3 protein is CASSLSSTGPRREQYF. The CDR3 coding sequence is TGTGCCAGCAGTTTATCCTCGACAGGGCCTCGGCGGGAGCAGTACTTC.